This entry lists 3 T cell receptor beta chains sequenced from one sample in a study of cytomegalovirus exposure and HLA in healthy donors. PCR was performed using 60 Vbeta and 13 Jbeta primers. TCRdb's table, derived via immunoSEQ multiplex PCR, lists solely in-frame clones and lacks some. This repertoire shows 120,000 to 150,000 clones, over 60% found once; its top ten account for under 7.5%. Specimen: PBMCs. The receptors here all came from a woman aged 55-70 years in good health and CMV-seronegative.

A few counts support this clone. The chain combines TRBV10-3 with TRBJ2-5; TRBD1 might be the D (5 bases). Trimming pared 3 bases from V and 5 bases from J, leaving 13 bases between. Per the germline V gene, CDR1 is ENHRY and CDR2 is SYGVKD. The CDR3 loop spans 14 amino acids. The DNA of the CDR3 is TGTGCCATCAGTGAAGGACCATCAGGGGAGACCCAGTACTTC. This codes for CAISEGPSGETQYF.

This chain joins TRBV5-4 and TRBJ1-1; D perhaps matches TRBD1 (5 bases). In germline, CDR1 is SGHNT, CDR2 YYREEE (reference sequence). The CDR3 sequence is 14 residues long. The ends were cut back, 2 bases at V and 2 bases at J, with 10 bases in the middle. The DNA for the CDR3 is TGTGCCAGCAGCTTCGGGGGACCAAACACTGAAGCTTTCTTT. Its protein product is CASSFGGPNTEAFF.

The chain combines TRBV5-4 with TRBJ2-5; the D gene is possibly TRBD2 (6 bases). Germline V gives CDR1 SGHNT, CDR2 YYREEE (reference sequence). V was pared by 4 bases and J by 4 bases, with 14 bases between. CDR3 length: 14 amino acids. The CDR3 DNA follows: TGTGCCAGCAGCGTCGCGGGACGTGTAGAGACCCAGTACTTC. It codes for CASSVAGRVETQYF.